These 6 T cell receptor beta chains originate from one sample sequenced in a study of PD-1 blockade in mismatch repair-deficient tumors. Clones were read by immunoSEQ multiplex PCR, and TCRdb kept only the in-frame ones, dropping some. Seen here are 20,000 to 30,000 clones, roughly 84% observed once, and the top ten hold approximately 3.1%. Material: PBMCs, obtained before pembrolizumab treatment. The origin of the receptors is an adult with mismatch repair-deficient cancer.

The chain joins TRBV5-6 to TRBJ2-3; possibly TRBD1 for D (6 bases). Per germline, CDR1 SGHDT and CDR2 YYEEEE. This CDR3 comprises 15 residues. Trimming cost V 1 base and J 3 bases, with 12 bases left between them. The CDR3 DNA reads TGTGCCAGCAGCTTGTCCAAAACAGGGACAGATACGCAGTATTTT. Translating it yields CASSLSKTGTDTQYF.

In this sample, this clone turned up once. The V and J genes are TRBV28 and TRBJ2-2; tentative D call: TRBD2 (6 bases). Germline V gives CDR1 MDHEN, CDR2 SYDVKM. The ends were cut back, 3 bases at V and 2 bases at J, with 13 bases in the middle. The CDR3 length is 16 residues. The CDR3 sequence is CASSFLGGYNTGELFF. The CDR3 DNA follows: TGTGCCAGCAGTTTTCTCGGGGGTTATAACACCGGGGAGCTGTTTTTT.

This clone has only a few counts. The V gene is TRBV6-1, the J gene TRBJ2-7, with D possibly being TRBD2 (6 bases). Trimming cost V 1 base and J 4 bases, with 14 bases left between them. The CDR3 contains 15 residues. CDR1 and CDR2 from the germline V gene are MNHNS and SASEGT. CDR3: CASSEGAGGNYEQYF. CDR3 bases: TGTGCCAGCAGTGAAGGGGCAGGAGGGAATTACGAGCAGTACTTC.

The chain carries TRBV14 and TRBJ1-1, with a tentative D call TRBD1 (5 bases). Germline lookup yields CDR1 SGHDN and CDR2 FVKESK. V dropped 2 bases and J dropped 5 bases, with 9 bases sitting between them. The CDR3 has 13 residues. In DNA form, the CDR3 reads TGTGCCAGCAGCCAATTCAGGGCGACTGAAGCTTTCTTT. The encoded protein is CASSQFRATEAFF.

This clone was seen only once. The rearrangement links TRBV5-1 to TRBJ2-2, with 8 bases matching TRBD2. V shed 0 bases, J shed 8 bases, and the junction held 9 bases outside the gene matches. Germline V gene data show CDR1 as SGHRS and CDR2 as YFSETQ. The CDR3 runs to 16 residues. CDR3 nucleotides: TGCGCCAGCAGCTTGGCCATGGGTAGCGGGACTGGGGAGCTGTTTTTT. Its translation is CASSLAMGSGTGELFF.

The rearrangement uses TRBV29-1 and TRBJ1-1; D is perhaps TRBD1 (5 bases). This CDR3 region has 12 residues. The germline CDR1 and CDR2 sequences are SQVTM and ANQGSEA. V was pared by 7 bases and J by 4 bases, with 13 bases between. The CDR3 reads CSEQDIITEAFF. The CDR3 coding sequence is TGCAGCGAACAGGACATAATCACTGAAGCTTTCTTT.